This T cell receptor beta chain was captured in a study of T cell responses to AZD1222 COVID-19 vaccine. A remark on this clone: The antigen is not known.

TCRdb keeps only in-frame clones here, not all; method: immunoSEQ multiplex PCR. The sample yields 65,000 to 85,000 clones, 90% seen once. General study points: In all cases, repertoires were sampled only after the peak T cell response. Two AZD1222 administrations were followed by greater Spike-specific TCR breadth and depth. The reported proportion of spike-specific TCRs targeting unmutated variant regions was nearly half. Clonal diversity may have been underestimated in mostly white British donors.

Per the germline V gene, CDR1 is LGHNA and CDR2 is YNFKEQ. Trimming removed 1 base at V and 1 base at J, with 6 bases between. The CDR3 loop spans 14 amino acids. This clonotype originated in an adult in good health. V and J are TRBV4-2 and TRBJ2-3; D is undetermined. Sequenced here: peripheral blood, sampled on day 0 of AZD1222 vaccination. The CDR3 nucleotides read TGTGCCAGCAGCCAAGGATTAGGCACAGATACGCAGTATTTT. This encodes CASSQGLGTDTQYF.